Listed here are 21 T cell receptor beta chains from one sample, sequenced in a study of blood T cell repertoires in COVID-19. Some clones are missing from TCRdb's copy, which holds only in-frame ones; the method was immunoSEQ multiplex PCR. In the table there are 75,000 to 100,000 clones, about 87% of which are singletons. The sequenced sample consisted of peripheral blood. The receptors originated from a human donor in a cohort sampled during active COVID-19.

Only one count was recorded for this clone. The rearrangement uses TRBV9 and TRBJ2-1; maybe TRBD2 (6 bases). Germline V gives CDR1 SGDLS, CDR2 YYNGEE. Between the trimmed V and J ends, which lost 4 bases and 5 bases, there was a span of 13 bases. The CDR3 runs 14 residues. The CDR3 bases are TGTGCCAGCAGCCCAGGAGGGTACCACAATGAGCAGTTCTTC. Translating it yields CASSPGGYHNEQFF.

The chain employs TRBV5-5 and TRBJ1-2; D possibly corresponds to TRBD1 (5 bases). With 0 bases removed from V and 2 bases from J, the gap between germline ends came to 11 bases. Germline V gene data show CDR1 as SGHKS and CDR2 as YYEKEE (reference sequence). There are 15 residues in the CDR3. DNA of the CDR3: TGTGCCAGCAGCTTGGTATACCAGGGAAACTATGGCTACACCTTC. It encodes CASSLVYQGNYGYTF.

V is TRBV4-1 and J is TRBJ2-3, with 9 bases fitting TRBD2. Per germline, CDR1 MGHRA and CDR2 YSYEKL. After removal of 1 base from V and 2 bases from J, the junction contained 4 bases not matched to a gene. The CDR3 runs 16 residues. For the CDR3, the DNA is TGCGCCAGCAGCCAAGTTCTAGCGGGGTTCACAGATACGCAGTATTTT. Its protein is CASSQVLAGFTDTQYF.

The rearrangement links TRBV24-1 to TRBJ2-2; TRBD1 matches at 7 bases. CDR1 KGHDR and CDR2 SFDVKD come from the germline V gene. The CDR3 extends over 15 amino acids. The V gene end was trimmed by 3 bases and the J gene end by 5 bases; junction bases not matched to a gene: 5. This CDR3 is CATSDRDRPTGELFF. The CDR3, as DNA: TGTGCCACCAGTGATCGGGACAGACCAACCGGGGAGCTGTTTTTT.

About this clone itself: Other DNA sequences within the sample encode an identical CDR3. The rearrangement links TRBV6-5 to TRBJ1-3; D remains ambiguous. Trimming pared 2 bases from V and 4 bases from J, leaving 6 bases between. This CDR3 spans 13 amino acids. The V gene's germline CDR1 is MNHEY and CDR2 SVGAGI. The CDR3 reads CASSYSQGNTIYF. Here the CDR3 DNA reads TGTGCCAGCAGTTACAGTCAGGGAAACACCATATATTTT.

This clone is a singleton in its sample. The chain is built from TRBV7-2 and TRBJ2-6; 10 nucleotides align to TRBD2. With 5 bases clipped from V and 0 bases from J, the junction kept 4 bases outside the gene matches. There are 17 residues in the CDR3. The germline CDR1 and CDR2 sequences are SGHTA and FQGNSA. CDR3 sequence (DNA): TGTGCCAGCAGCCAACTAGCGGGGATCTCTGGGGCCAACGTCCTGACTTTC. This translates into CASSQLAGISGANVLTF.

This clone was observed a handful of times. The chain joins TRBV10-3 to TRBJ1-2, with TRBD1 as a possible D gene (5 bases). Deletions cut 9 bases from V and 2 bases from J, with 13 bases between. Germline CDR1 is ENHRY and CDR2 is SYGVKD. The CDR3 consists of 13 residues. Written as DNA, the CDR3 is TGTGCCATGGCCACGGGGGGGAACTATGGCTACACCTTC. Its protein product is CAMATGGNYGYTF.

The chain combines TRBV9 with TRBJ1-2; D ambiguous. This CDR3 is 12 amino acids long. Germline V lookup: CDR1 SGDLS, CDR2 YYNGEE. Trimming pared 3 bases from V and 1 base from J, leaving 4 bases between. CDR3 protein: CASSAVNYGYTF. CDR3 nucleotides: TGTGCCAGCAGCGCGGTTAACTATGGCTACACCTTC.

This sequence joins TRBV4-1 and TRBJ1-2; D possibly corresponds to TRBD1 (6 bases). The V gene lost 3 bases and the J gene lost 0 bases, with 11 bases spanning the gap. CDR1 is MGHRA and CDR2 is YSYEKL in the germline V gene. The length of the CDR3 is 15 residues. The CDR3 DNA reads as TGCGCCAGCAGCCACGCCGGACAGACTAACTATGGCTACACCTTC. It is translated as CASSHAGQTNYGYTF.

This chain links TRBV9 with TRBJ1-2, with unresolved D. Germline V gene lookup returns CDR1 SGDLS and CDR2 YYNGEE. V was trimmed by 6 bases and J by 2 bases, leaving 17 bases between them. This CDR3 is built from 15 residues. This CDR3 is CASTGGEPINYGYTF. The DNA for the CDR3 is TGTGCCAGCACGGGTGGGGAGCCGATCAACTATGGCTACACCTTC.

A single count supports this clone. The chain carries TRBV2 and TRBJ2-1; 9 nucleotides match TRBD2. Germline assignment: CDR1 SNHLY and CDR2 FYNNEI. The CDR3 spans 15 residues. J gave up 4 bases and V 3 bases, and 4 bases lay outside the gene matches. CDR3 coding DNA: TGTGCCAGCAGTGACGGACTAGCGTCATACAATGAGCAGTTCTTC. Translated, it gives CASSDGLASYNEQFF.

This chain links TRBV6-5 with TRBJ1-1, with D maybe TRBD1 (6 bases). V lost 2 bases and J lost 0, with 10 bases in between. The CDR3 contains 15 residues. Germline V gene lookup returns CDR1 MNHEY and CDR2 SVGAGI. The CDR3 region has the DNA TGTGCCAGCAGTTACGGACAGCTCATGAACACTGAAGCTTTCTTT. Protein sequence: CASSYGQLMNTEAFF.

The genes are TRBV19 and TRBJ2-7; possible D gene TRBD1, 6 bases. CDR3 size: 12 residues. Trimming stripped 6 bases from V and 6 bases from J, with 12 bases between. The V gene's germline CDR1 is LNHDA and CDR2 SQIVND (reference sequence). For the CDR3, the DNA is TGTGCCAGTAGCACAGGGTTTGGCGAGCAGTACTTC. The encoded protein is CASSTGFGEQYF.

This clone was counted a single time. This chain links TRBV3-1 (or the pseudogene TRBV3-2) with TRBJ1-3; a possible D gene is TRBD1 (5 bases). Germline CDR1 is LGHDT and CDR2 is YNNKEL (reference sequence). The CDR3 is made up of 15 amino acids. Trimming shortened V by 6 bases and J by 3 bases, and 15 bases separated the two germline ends. The CDR3 nucleotides read TGTGCCAGCAGTCAACAGGTGGGCATTGGAAACACCATATATTTT. Its protein product is CASSQQVGIGNTIYF.

The V call is TRBV11-2, the J call TRBJ1-4; 9 positions match TRBD1. Germline V lookup: CDR1 SGHAT, CDR2 FQNNGV. The length of the CDR3 is 14 residues. Trimming removed 3 bases from V and 6 bases from J; junction bases left unmatched: 2. The CDR3 reads CASSFRTGDEKLFF. The CDR3 nucleotides read TGTGCCAGCAGCTTCAGGACAGGGGATGAAAAACTGTTTTTT.

This clone was picked up one time. The rearrangement uses TRBV25-1 and TRBJ2-1; 10 bases match TRBD2. V shed 0 bases and J 2 bases; nucleotides not matched to a gene: 1. The CDR3 totals 16 residues. In germline, CDR1 is MGHDK, CDR2 SYGVNS. In DNA form, the CDR3 reads TGTGCCAGCAGTGAATATAGCGGGAGGACCTACAATGAGCAGTTCTTC. It translates to CASSEYSGRTYNEQFF.

J is TRBJ2-7 and V is TRBV28; D might be TRBD1 (6 bases). The germline V and J ends were trimmed by 7 bases and 3 bases, with 25 bases remaining between them. CDR1 and CDR2 (germline): MDHEN, SYDVKM. The CDR3 extends over 17 amino acids. In DNA, the CDR3 is TGTGCCAGCACCCCTTGGACAGCCACTTCCGTCCGCTACGAGCAGTACTTC. Translating gives CASTPWTATSVRYEQYF.

The chain combines TRBV24-1 with TRBJ2-7; 9 bases agree with TRBD1. CDR1 is KGHDR and CDR2 is SFDVKD in the germline V gene. The CDR3 contains 16 residues. Unmatched junction bases numbered 10, after V lost 5 bases and J lost 3 bases. The DNA of the CDR3 is TGTGCCACCAGTGGAACACCACAGGGGGCAAACTACGAGCAGTACTTC. Amino acid sequence: CATSGTPQGANYEQYF.

The gene calls are TRBV7-9 and TRBJ1-2, with D hard to call. Trimming removed 5 bases at V and 8 bases at J, with 21 bases between. The CDR3 length is 15 residues. Germline CDR1 reads SEHNR; CDR2 reads FQNEAQ (reference sequence). CDR3 in DNA: TGTGCCAGCAGCCCCCCTAATGAGGGCAGTGGAGGCTACACCTTC. Translating it yields CASSPPNEGSGGYTF.

Regarding this clone: At one end the junction does not follow the germline gene, possibly because of a read error. This sequence joins TRBV7-7 and TRBJ2-3; 9 positions match TRBD2. The CDR3 extends over 14 amino acids. In germline, CDR1 is SSHAT, CDR2 FNYEAQ (reference sequence). The CDR3 region has the DNA TGTGCTAGCAGCCCAGGACTAGCGTCAGATACGCAGTATTTT. Amino acid sequence: CASSPGLASDTQYF.

V usage is TRBV5-8 and J usage is TRBJ1-2, with 8 bases lining up with TRBD1. Germline-derived CDR1 and CDR2 are SGHTS and YDEGEE. V gave up 0 bases and J gave up 1 base; unmatched junction bases: 5. This CDR3 has 16 residues. The CDR3 bases are TGTGCCAGCAGCTTGGGGACAGGGCTGTTTAACTATGGCTACACCTTC. It is translated as CASSLGTGLFNYGYTF.